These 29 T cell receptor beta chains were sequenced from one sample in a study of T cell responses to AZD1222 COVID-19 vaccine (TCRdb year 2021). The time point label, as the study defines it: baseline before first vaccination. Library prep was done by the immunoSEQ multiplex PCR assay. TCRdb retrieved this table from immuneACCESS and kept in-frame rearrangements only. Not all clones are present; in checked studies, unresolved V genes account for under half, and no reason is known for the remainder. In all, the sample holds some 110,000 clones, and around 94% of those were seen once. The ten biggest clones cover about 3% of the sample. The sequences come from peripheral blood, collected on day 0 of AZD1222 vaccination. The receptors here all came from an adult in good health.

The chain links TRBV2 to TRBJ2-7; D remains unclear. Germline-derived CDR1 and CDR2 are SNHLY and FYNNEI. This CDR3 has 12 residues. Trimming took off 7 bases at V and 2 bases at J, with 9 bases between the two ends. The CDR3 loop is CASNSPAYEQYF. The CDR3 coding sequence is TGTGCCAGCAACTCCCCCGCCTACGAGCAGTACTTC.

DNA for the CDR3: TGTGCCAGTAGTGCCATTTTGGGCGAGACCTATAATTCACCCCTCCACTTT. Encoded protein: CASSAILGETYNSPLHF. The chain combines TRBV19 with TRBJ1-6; D ambiguous. V was cut by 5 bases and J by 2 bases, with 16 bases left in between. CDR3 length: 17 amino acids. Germline values: CDR1 LNHDA, CDR2 SQIVND (reference sequence).

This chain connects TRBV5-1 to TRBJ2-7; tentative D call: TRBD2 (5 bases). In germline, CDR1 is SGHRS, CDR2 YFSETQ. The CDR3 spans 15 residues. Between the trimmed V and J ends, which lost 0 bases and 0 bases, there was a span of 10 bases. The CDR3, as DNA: TGCGCCAGCAGCTTGGGAGGCGGAGGCTCCTACGAGCAGTACTTC. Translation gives CASSLGGGGSYEQYF.

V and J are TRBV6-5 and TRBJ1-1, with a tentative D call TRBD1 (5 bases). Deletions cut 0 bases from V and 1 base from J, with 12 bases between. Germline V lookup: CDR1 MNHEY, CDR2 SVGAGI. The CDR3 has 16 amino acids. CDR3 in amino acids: CASSYSRDGRNTEAFF. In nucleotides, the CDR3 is TGTGCCAGCAGTTACTCGAGGGACGGCAGGAACACTGAAGCTTTCTTT.

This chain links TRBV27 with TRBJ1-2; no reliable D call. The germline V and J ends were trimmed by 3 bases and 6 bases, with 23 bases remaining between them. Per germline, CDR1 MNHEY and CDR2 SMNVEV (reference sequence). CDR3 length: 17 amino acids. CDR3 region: CASSFGLPGGALDGYTF. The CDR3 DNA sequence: TGTGCCAGCAGTTTCGGGCTACCTGGAGGAGCCCTCGATGGCTACACCTTC.

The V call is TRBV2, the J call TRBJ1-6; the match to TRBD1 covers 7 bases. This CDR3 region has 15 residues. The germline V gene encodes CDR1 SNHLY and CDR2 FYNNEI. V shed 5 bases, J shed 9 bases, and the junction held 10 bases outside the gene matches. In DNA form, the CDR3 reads TGTGCCAGCAGTCTGCTGGGGCAGGGGGGTTCACCCCTCCACTTT. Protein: CASSLLGQGGSPLHF.

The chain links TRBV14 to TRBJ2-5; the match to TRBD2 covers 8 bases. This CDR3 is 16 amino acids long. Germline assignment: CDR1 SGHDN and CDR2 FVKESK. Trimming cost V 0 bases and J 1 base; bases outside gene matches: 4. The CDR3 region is CASSQDRGGRQETQYF. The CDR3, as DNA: TGTGCCAGCAGCCAAGACCGGGGGGGGCGCCAAGAGACCCAGTACTTC.

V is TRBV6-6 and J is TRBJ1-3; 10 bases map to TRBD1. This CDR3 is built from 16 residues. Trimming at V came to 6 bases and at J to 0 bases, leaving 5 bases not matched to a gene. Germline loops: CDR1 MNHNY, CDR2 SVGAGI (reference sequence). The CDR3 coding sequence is TGTGCCAGCAGGATTAGGACAGGGGGCTCTGGAAACACCATATATTTT. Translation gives CASRIRTGGSGNTIYF.

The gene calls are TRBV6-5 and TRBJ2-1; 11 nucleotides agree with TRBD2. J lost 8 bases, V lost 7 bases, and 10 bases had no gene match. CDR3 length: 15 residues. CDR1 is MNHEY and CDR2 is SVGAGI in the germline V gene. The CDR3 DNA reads TGTGCCAGCACCCTAAAGACTAGCGGGATAGATGAGCAGTTCTTC. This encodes CASTLKTSGIDEQFF.

For the CDR3, the DNA is TGTGCCAGCAGTGACCATAGAGACAATCAGCCCCAGCATTTT. Amino acid sequence: CASSDHRDNQPQHF. V and J are TRBV6-6 and TRBJ1-5; D gene ambiguous. Between the trimmed V and J ends, which lost 5 bases and 3 bases, there was a span of 11 bases. The CDR3 totals 14 residues. Germline V lookup: CDR1 MNHNY, CDR2 SVGAGI (reference sequence).

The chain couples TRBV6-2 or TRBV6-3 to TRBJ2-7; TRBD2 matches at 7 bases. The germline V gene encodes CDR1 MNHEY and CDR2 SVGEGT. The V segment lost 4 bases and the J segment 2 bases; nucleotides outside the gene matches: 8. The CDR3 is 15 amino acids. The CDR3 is CASSSPGRGAYEQYF. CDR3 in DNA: TGTGCCAGCAGTTCTCCGGGACGGGGGGCCTACGAGCAGTACTTC.

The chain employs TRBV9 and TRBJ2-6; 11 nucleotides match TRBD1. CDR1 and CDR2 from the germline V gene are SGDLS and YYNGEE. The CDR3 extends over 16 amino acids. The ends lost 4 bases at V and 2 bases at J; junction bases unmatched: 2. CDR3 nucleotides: TGTGCCAGCAGCCCGGACAGGGGGCCTGGGGCCAACGTCCTGACTTTC. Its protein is CASSPDRGPGANVLTF.

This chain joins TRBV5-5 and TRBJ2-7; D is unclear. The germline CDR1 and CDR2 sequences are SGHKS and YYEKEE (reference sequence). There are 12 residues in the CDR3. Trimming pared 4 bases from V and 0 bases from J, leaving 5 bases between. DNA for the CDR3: TGTGCCAGCAGCGTTAGCTCCTACGAGCAGTACTTC. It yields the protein CASSVSSYEQYF.

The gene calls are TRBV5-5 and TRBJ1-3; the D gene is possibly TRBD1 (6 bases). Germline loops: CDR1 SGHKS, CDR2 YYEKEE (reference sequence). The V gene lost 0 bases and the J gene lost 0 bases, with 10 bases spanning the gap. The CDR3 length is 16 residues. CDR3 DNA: TGTGCCAGCAGCTTGGTTGGACAGTTCTCTGGAAACACCATATATTTT. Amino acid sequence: CASSLVGQFSGNTIYF.

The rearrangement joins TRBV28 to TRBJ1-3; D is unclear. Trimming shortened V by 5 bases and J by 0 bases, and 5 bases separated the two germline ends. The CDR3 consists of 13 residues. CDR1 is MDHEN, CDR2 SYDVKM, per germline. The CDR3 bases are TGTGCCAGCAGTCTTAGCTCTGGAAACACCATATATTTT. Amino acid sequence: CASSLSSGNTIYF.

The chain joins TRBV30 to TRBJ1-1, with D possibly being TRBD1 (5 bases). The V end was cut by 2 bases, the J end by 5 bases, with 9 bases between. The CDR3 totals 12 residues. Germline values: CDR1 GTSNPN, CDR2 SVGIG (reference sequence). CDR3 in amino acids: CAWSLGVTEAFF. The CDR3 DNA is TGTGCCTGGAGTTTGGGGGTTACTGAAGCTTTCTTT.

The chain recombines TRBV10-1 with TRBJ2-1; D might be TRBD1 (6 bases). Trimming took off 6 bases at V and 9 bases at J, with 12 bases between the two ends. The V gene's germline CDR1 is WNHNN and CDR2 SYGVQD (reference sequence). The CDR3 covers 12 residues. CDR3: CASSEGETEQFF. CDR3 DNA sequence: TGCGCCAGCAGCGAGGGGGAAACTGAGCAGTTCTTC.

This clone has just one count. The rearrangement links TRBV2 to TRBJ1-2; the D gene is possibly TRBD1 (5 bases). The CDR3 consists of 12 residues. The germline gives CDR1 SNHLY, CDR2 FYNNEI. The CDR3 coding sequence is TGTGCGAAAGCCCCGGGACCCTATGGCTACACCTTC. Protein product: CAKAPGPYGYTF. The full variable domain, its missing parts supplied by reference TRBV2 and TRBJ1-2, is EPEVTQTPSHQVTQMGQEVILRCVPISNHLYFYWYRQILGQKVEFLVSFYNNEISEKSEIFDDQFSVERPDGSNFTLKIRSTKLEDSAMYFCAKAPGPYGYTFGSGTRLTVV.

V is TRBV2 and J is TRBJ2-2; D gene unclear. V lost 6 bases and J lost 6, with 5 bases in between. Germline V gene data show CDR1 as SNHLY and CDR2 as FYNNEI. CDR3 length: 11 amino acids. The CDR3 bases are TGTGCCAGCAGCCTCCCCGGGGAGCTGTTTTTT. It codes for CASSLPGELFF.

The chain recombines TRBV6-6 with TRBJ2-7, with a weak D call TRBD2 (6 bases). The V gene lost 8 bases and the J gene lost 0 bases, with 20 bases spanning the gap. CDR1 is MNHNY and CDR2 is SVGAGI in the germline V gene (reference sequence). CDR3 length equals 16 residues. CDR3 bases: TGTGCCAGCGCATCCAACCCAGCGGGCGCCTCCTACGAGCAGTACTTC. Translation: CASASNPAGASYEQYF.

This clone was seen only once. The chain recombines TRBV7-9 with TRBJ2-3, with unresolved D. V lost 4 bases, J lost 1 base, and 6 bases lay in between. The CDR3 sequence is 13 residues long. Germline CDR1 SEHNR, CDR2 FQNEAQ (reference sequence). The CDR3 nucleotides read TGTGCCAGCAGCTACACAGGCACAGATACGCAGTATTTT. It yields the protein CASSYTGTDTQYF.

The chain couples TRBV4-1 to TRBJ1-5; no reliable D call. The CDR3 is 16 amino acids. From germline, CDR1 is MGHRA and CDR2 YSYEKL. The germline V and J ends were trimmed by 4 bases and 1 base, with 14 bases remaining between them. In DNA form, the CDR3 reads TGCGCCAGCAGCCCGCGAAGTGCGTCGAGCAATCAGCCCCAGCATTTT. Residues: CASSPRSASSNQPQHF.

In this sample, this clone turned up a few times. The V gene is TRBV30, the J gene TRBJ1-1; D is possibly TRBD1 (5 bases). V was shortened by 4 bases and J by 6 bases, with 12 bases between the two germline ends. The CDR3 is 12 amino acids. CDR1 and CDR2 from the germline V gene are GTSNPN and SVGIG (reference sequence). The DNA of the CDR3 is TGTGCCTGGATCAGGGACCCCCCTGAAGCTTTCTTT. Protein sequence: CAWIRDPPEAFF.

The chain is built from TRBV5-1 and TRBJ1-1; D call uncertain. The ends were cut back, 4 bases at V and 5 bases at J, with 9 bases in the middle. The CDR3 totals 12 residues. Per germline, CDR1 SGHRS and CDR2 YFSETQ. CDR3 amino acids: CASSASGTEAFF. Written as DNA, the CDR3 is TGCGCCAGCAGCGCCTCCGGGACTGAAGCTTTCTTT.

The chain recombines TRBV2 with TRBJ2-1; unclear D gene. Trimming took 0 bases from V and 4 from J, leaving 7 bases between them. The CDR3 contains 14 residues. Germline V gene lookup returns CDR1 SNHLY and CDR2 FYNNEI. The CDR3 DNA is TGTGCCAGCAGTGAAGCATTGACTTACAATGAGCAGTTCTTC. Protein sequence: CASSEALTYNEQFF.

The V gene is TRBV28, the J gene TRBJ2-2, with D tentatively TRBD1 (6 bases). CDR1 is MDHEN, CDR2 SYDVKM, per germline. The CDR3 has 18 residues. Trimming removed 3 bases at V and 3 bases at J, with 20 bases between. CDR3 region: CASSLKGEGVIYTGELFF. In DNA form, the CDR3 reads TGTGCCAGCAGTTTGAAGGGAGAGGGGGTTATATACACCGGGGAGCTGTTTTTT.

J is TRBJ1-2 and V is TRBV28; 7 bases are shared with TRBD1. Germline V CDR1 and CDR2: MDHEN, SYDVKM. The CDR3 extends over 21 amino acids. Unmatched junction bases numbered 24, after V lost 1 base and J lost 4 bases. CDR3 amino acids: CASSLFLGSDRWTPRGYGYTF. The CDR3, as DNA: TGTGCCAGCAGTTTATTCTTGGGCTCGGACAGGTGGACCCCTCGCGGCTATGGCTACACCTTC.

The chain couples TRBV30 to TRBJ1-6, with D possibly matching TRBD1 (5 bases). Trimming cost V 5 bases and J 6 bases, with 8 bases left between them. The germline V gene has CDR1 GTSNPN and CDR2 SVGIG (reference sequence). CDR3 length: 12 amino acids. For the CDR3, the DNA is TGTGCCTGGTCAGGGACTAATTCACCCCTCCACTTT. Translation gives CAWSGTNSPLHF.

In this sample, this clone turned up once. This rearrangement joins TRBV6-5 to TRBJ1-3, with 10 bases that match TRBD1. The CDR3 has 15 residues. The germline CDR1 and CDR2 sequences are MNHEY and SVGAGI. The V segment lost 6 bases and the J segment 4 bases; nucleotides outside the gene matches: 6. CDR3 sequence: CASRPGTGVGNTIYF. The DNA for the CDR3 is TGTGCCAGCAGACCCGGGACAGGGGTCGGAAACACCATATATTTT.